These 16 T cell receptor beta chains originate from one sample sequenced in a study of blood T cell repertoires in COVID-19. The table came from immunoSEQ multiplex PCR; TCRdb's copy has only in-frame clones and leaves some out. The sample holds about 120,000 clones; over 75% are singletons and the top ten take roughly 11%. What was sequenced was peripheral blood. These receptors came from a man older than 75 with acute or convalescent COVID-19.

The CDR3: CASRPDSANYGYTF. In DNA, the CDR3 is TGTGCCAGCAGACCCGACAGCGCTAACTATGGCTACACCTTC. The chain carries TRBV6-1 and TRBJ1-2; D is possibly TRBD1 (5 bases). Germline CDR1 and CDR2: MNHNS and SASEGT. V was clipped by 6 bases and J by 0 bases, with 11 bases between them. CDR3 length: 14 residues.

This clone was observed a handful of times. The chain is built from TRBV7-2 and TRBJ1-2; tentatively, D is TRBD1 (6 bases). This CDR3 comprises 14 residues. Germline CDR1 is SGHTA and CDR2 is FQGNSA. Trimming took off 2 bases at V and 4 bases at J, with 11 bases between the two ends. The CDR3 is CASSLWGQGYGYTF. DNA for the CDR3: TGTGCCAGCAGCTTATGGGGGCAGGGCTATGGCTACACCTTC.

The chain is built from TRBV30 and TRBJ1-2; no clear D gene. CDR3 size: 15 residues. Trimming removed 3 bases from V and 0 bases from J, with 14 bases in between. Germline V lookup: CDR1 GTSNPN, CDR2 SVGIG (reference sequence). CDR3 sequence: CAWSRNGQPNYGYTF. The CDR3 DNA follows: TGTGCCTGGAGCCGCAATGGGCAGCCTAACTATGGCTACACCTTC.

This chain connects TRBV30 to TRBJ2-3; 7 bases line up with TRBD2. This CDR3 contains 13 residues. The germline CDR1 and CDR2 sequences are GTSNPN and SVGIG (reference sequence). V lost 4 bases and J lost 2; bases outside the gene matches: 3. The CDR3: CAWTSGLTDTQYF. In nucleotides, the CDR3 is TGTGCCTGGACTAGCGGACTCACAGATACGCAGTATTTT. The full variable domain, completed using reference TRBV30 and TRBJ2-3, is SQTIHQWPATLVQPVGSPLSLECTVEGTSNPNLYWYRQAAGRGLQLLFYSVGIGQISSEVPQNLSASRPQDRQFILSSKKLLLSDSGFYLCAWTSGLTDTQYFGPGTRLTVL.

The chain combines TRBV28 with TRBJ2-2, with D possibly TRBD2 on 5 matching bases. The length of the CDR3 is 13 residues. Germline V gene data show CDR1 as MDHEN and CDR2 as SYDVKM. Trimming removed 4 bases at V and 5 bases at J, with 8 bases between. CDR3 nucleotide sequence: TGTGCCAGCAGTTCAGGCGGGACCGGGGAGCTGTTTTTT. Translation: CASSSGGTGELFF.

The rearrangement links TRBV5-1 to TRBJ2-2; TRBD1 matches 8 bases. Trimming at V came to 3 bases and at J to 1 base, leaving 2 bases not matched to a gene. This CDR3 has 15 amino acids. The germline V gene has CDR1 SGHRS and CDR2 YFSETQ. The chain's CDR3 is CASSWGQVNTGELFF. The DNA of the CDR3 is TGCGCCAGCAGCTGGGGACAGGTGAACACCGGGGAGCTGTTTTTT.

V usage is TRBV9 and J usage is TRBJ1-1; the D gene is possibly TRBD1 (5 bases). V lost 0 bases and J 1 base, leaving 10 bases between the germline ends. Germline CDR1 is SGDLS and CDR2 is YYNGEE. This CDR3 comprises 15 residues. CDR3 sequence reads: CASSVGGVANTEAFF. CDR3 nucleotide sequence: TGTGCCAGCAGCGTAGGGGGGGTAGCGAACACTGAAGCTTTCTTT.

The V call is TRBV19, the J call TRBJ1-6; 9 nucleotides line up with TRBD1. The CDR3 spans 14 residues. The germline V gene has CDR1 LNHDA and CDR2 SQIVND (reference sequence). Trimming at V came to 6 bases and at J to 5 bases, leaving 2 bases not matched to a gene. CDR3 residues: CASRRQGDNSPLHF. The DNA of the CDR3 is TGTGCCAGTAGGAGACAGGGGGATAATTCACCCCTCCACTTT. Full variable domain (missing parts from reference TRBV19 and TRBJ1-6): DGGITQSPKYLFRKEGQNVTLSCEQNLNHDAMYWYRQDPGQGLRLIYYSQIVNDFQKGDIAEGYSVSREKKESFPLTVTSAQKNPTAFYLCASRRQGDNSPLHFGNGTRLTVT.

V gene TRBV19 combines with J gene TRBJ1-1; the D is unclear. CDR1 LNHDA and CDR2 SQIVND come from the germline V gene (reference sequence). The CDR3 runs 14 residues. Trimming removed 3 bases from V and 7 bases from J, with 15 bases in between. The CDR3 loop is CASSIRSGIGEAFF. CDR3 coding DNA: TGTGCCAGTAGTATCAGGTCAGGCATCGGTGAAGCTTTCTTT.

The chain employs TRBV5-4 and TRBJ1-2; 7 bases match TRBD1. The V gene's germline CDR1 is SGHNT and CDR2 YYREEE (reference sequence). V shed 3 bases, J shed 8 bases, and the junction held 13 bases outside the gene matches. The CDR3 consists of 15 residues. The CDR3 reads CASSSPTGAVGGYTF. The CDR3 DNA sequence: TGTGCCAGCAGCTCGCCTACAGGGGCCGTAGGGGGCTACACCTTC. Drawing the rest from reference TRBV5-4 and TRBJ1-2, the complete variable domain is ETGVTQSPTHLIKTRGQQVTLRCSSQSGHNTVSWYQQALGQGPQFIFQYYREEENGRGNFPPRFSGLQFPNYSSELNVNALELDDSALYLCASSSPTGAVGGYTFGSGTRLTVV.

CDR3 in DNA: TGTGCCAGCAGCCCTGTGACCGGGACAGGGCCTTACGAGCAGTACTTC. This gives the protein CASSPVTGTGPYEQYF. The chain couples TRBV7-8 to TRBJ2-7; the match to TRBD1 covers 9 bases. V was pared by 5 bases and J by 4 bases, with 12 bases of the junction left unmatched. Germline V gene lookup returns CDR1 SGHVS and CDR2 FQNEAQ. The length of the CDR3 is 16 residues.

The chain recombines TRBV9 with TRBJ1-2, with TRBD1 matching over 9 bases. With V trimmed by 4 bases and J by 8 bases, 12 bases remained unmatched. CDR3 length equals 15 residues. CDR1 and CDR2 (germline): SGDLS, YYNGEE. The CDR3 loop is CASSSSGTGTGGYTF. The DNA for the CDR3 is TGTGCCAGCAGCTCTTCCGGGACAGGGACGGGGGGCTACACCTTC.

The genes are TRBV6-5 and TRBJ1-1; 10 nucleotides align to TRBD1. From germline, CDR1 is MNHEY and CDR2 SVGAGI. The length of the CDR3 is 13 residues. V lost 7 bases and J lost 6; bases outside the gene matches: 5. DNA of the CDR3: TGTGCCAGCAACGACAGGGGGCGGTCTGAAGCTTTCTTT. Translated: CASNDRGRSEAFF.

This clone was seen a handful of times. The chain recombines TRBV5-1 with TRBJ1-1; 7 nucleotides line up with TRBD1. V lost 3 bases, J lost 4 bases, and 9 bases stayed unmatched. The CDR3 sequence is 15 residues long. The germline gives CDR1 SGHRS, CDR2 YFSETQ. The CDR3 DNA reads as TGCGCCAGCAGCTCGCTGACAGGGCGGGTCACTGAAGCTTTCTTT. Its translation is CASSSLTGRVTEAFF.

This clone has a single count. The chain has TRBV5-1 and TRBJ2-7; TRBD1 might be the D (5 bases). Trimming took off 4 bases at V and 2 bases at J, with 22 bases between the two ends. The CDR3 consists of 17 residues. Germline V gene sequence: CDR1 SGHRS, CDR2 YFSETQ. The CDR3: CASSATLTVSRPYEQYF. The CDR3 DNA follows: TGCGCCAGCAGCGCGACACTGACAGTCAGCCGGCCCTACGAGCAGTACTTC.

CDR3 DNA sequence: TGTGCCAGCAGCGTAGGACTAGCGGGGGGAGGGGATACGCAGTATTTT. It specifies CASSVGLAGGGDTQYF. The rearrangement links TRBV9 to TRBJ2-3; 13 nucleotides match TRBD2. With V trimmed by 0 bases and J by 6 bases, 4 bases remained unmatched. The length of the CDR3 is 16 residues. Germline assignment: CDR1 SGDLS and CDR2 YYNGEE.